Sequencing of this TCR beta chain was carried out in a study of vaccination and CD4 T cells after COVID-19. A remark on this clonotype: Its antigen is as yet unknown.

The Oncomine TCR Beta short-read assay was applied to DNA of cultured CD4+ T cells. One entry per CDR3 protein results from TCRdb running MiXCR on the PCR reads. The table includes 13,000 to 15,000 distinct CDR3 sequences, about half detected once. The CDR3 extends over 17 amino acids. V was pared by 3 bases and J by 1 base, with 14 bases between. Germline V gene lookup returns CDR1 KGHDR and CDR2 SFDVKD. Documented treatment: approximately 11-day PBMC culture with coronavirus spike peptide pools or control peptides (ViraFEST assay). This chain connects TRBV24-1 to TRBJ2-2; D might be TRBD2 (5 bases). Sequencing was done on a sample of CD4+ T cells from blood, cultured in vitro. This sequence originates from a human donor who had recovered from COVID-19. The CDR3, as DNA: TGTGCCACCAGTGATCCGCAGAGCGGAAGGAACACCGGGGAGCTGTTTTTT. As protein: CATSDPQSGRNTGELFF.